This T cell receptor (beta chain) comes out of a study of tumor-infiltrating lymphocytes in localized non-small cell lung cancer. Sequenced by immunoSEQ multiplex PCR; TCRdb stores in-frame clones only, minus some. The sample records about 22,000 clones, 80% being singletons. This clonotype originated in a human donor with non-small cell lung cancer. Sequences were obtained from lung tumor tissue.

CDR3 amino acids: CASTADGRGNEKLFF. DNA for the CDR3: TGTGCCAGCACCGCGGACGGGAGGGGGAATGAAAAACTGTTTTTT. The J gene is TRBJ1-4, the V gene TRBV2; maybe TRBD1 (6 bases). The CDR3 has 15 amino acids. Trimming took off 7 bases at V and 5 bases at J, with 17 bases between the two ends. The V gene's germline CDR1 is SNHLY and CDR2 FYNNEI.